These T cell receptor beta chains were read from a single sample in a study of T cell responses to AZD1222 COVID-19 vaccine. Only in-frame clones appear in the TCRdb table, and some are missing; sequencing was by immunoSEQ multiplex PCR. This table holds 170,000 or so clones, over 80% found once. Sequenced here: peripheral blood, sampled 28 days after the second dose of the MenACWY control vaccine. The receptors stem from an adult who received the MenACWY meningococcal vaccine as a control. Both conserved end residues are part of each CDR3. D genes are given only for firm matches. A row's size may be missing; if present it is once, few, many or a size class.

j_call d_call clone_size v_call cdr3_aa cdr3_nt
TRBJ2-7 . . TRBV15 CATSRERVIAYEQYF TGTGCCACCAGCAGAGAAAGGGTCATTGCCTACGAGCAGTACTTC
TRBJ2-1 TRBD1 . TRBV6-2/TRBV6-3 CASSYRTGGSYNEQFF TGTGCCAGCAGTTACCGGACAGGTGGTTCCTACAATGAGCAGTTCTTC
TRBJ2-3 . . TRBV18 CASSPRQDSTDTQYF TGTGCCAGCTCACCAAGACAGGATAGCACAGATACGCAGTATTTT
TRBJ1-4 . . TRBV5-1 CASSSTPQGQDEKLFF TGCGCCAGCAGCTCAACCCCACAGGGCCAGGATGAAAAACTGTTTTTT
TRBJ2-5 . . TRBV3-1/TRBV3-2 CASSQRDIQETQYF TGTGCCAGCAGCCAAAGGGACATTCAAGAGACCCAGTACTTC
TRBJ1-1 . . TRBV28 CASSFGVPFF TGTGCCAGCAGTTTCGGAGTGCCTTTCTTT
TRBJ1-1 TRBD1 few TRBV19 CASRTGQTEAFF TGTGCCAGTAGGACAGGGCAGACTGAAGCTTTCTTT
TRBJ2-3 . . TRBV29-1 CSGSALGADTQYF TGCAGCGGATCTGCACTAGGTGCAGATACGCAGTATTTT
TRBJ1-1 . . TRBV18 CASSPGVPDTEAFF TGTGCCAGCTCACCAGGGGTTCCAGACACTGAAGCTTTCTTT
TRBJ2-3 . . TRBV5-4 CASSLMWGSDTQYF TGTGCCAGCAGCTTGATGTGGGGTTCGGATACGCAGTATTTT
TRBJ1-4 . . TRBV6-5 CASSYATYEIEKLFF TGTGCCAGCAGTTACGCTACCTACGAAATAGAAAAACTGTTTTTT
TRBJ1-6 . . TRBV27 CASREYDSPLHF TGTGCCAGCAGGGAGTATGATTCACCCCTCCACTTT
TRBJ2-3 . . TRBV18 CASSPPADYSDTQYF TGTGCCAGCTCACCACCGGCAGATTACTCGGATACGCAGTATTTT
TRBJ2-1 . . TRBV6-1 CASSEPVSWLATNNEQFF TGTGCCAGCAGTGAACCCGTTAGCTGGCTAGCGACGAACAATGAGCAGTTCTTC
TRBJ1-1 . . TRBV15 CATSRVSAGNTEAFF TGTGCCACCAGCAGAGTGAGTGCGGGGAACACTGAAGCTTTCTTT
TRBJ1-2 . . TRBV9 CASSVDQYGYTF TGTGCCAGCAGCGTAGATCAGTATGGCTACACCTTC